These T cell receptor beta chains were read from a single sample in a study of CD8+CD57+ T cells in acquired aplastic anemia. TCRdb called the reads again in MiXCR, with one record for every CDR3 protein. The sample lists under 200,000 distinct CDR3 sequences, approximately 44% seen once, with roughly 2.9% in the top ten. The specimen sequenced was sorted CD4+, CD8+, or CD8+CD57+ T cells (not recorded which) from PBMCs. The receptors come from a human donor with aplastic anemia. CDR3s include the opening cysteine and the closing phenylalanine or tryptophan. The D gene is left open where the match is weak. Clone sizes are given selectively: once, few, many, or a class where the clone is expanded.

CATGTGNSYGYTF	TGTGCCACCGGGACAGGCAATTCCTATGGCTACACCTTC	TRBJ1-2	TRBD1	TRBV24-1	13	.
CSVVGGEGNTEAFF	TGCAGCGTTGTGGGCGGCGAGGGGAACACTGAAGCTTTCTTT	TRBJ1-1	.	TRBV29-1	14	.
CASSLGDRGLSGNTIYF	TGTGCCAGCAGTTTAGGGGACAGGGGTTTATCTGGAAACACCATATATTTT	TRBJ1-3	TRBD1	TRBV12-3/TRBV12-4	17	.
CASSEFAYGYTF	TGTGCCAGCAGTGAATTTGCCTATGGCTACACCTTC	TRBJ1-2	.	TRBV2	12	few
CAIRGQGRSYEQYF	TGTGCCATCAGGGGACAGGGGCGTTCCTACGAGCAGTACTTC	TRBJ2-7	TRBD1	TRBV10-3	14	.
CASSQEASEDGYTF	TGCGCCAGCAGCCAAGAGGCATCAGAGGATGGCTACACCTTC	TRBJ1-2	.	TRBV4-3	14	few
CASSSGRDRQETQYF	TGTGCCAGCAGCTCAGGCCGGGACAGACAAGAGACCCAGTACTTC	TRBJ2-5	TRBD1	TRBV7-2	15	.
CASSNTYEQYF	TGTGCCAGTAGTAACACCTACGAGCAGTACTTC	TRBJ2-7	.	TRBV19	11	few
CASNLDRGRQPQHF	TGTGCCAGCAACCTGGACAGGGGGCGACAGCCCCAGCATTTT	TRBJ1-5	TRBD1	TRBV7-2	14	many
CASNIAGGLDTQYF	TGTGCCAGCAACATAGCGGGGGGGCTGGATACGCAGTATTTT	TRBJ2-3	TRBD2	TRBV2	14	many
CASTKGQESYEQYF	TGTGCCAGCACCAAGGGACAGGAATCCTACGAGCAGTACTTC	TRBJ2-7	TRBD1	TRBV6-1	14	many
CASSDGPWGSEQFF	TGTGCCAGCAGTGACGGCCCTTGGGGATCTGAGCAGTTCTTC	TRBJ2-1	.	TRBV25-1	14	.
CASTGYWGNQPQHF	TGTGCCAGCACCGGCTATTGGGGCAATCAGCCCCAGCATTTT	TRBJ1-5	.	TRBV2	14	.
CASSDIQAGTGGELFF	TGCGCCAGCAGTGACATCCAGGCAGGGACCGGCGGGGAGCTGTTTTTT	TRBJ2-2	.	TRBV10-1	16	.
CSVEGLAASGNTDTQYF	TGCAGCGTTGAGGGGCTAGCGGCTAGCGGAAACACAGATACGCAGTATTTT	TRBJ2-3	TRBD2	TRBV29-1	17	many